These T cell receptor beta chains were read from a single sample in a study of vaccination and CD4 T cells after COVID-19. MiXCR, applied by TCRdb to the PCR reads, yields one record per CDR3 protein. The data contain around 16,000 distinct CDR3 sequences, roughly two thirds of them singletons. No antigen has been identified for these receptors. Sequenced: CD4+ T cells from blood, cultured in vitro. All receptors derive from a human donor who had recovered from COVID-19. The conserved cysteine and the conserved F or W are not part of the CDR3 here. Clone size, where shown, is once, few, many, or a class for clones that have expanded.

abundance: -
j_gene: TRBJ1-4
v_gene: TRBV7-9
len: 10
CDR3aa: ASSSARRKLF

abundance: -
j_gene: TRBJ2-1
v_gene: TRBV6-1
len: 13
CDR3aa: ASSLASSSYNEQF

abundance: -
j_gene: TRBJ1-1
v_gene: TRBV10-2
len: 12
CDR3aa: ASRGGYGGTEAF

abundance: few
j_gene: TRBJ1-5
v_gene: TRBV7-2
len: 11
CDR3aa: ASSFREGQPQH

abundance: -
j_gene: TRBJ1-1
v_gene: TRBV20-1
len: 12
CDR3aa: SAREQKLNTEAF

abundance: few
j_gene: TRBJ1-1
v_gene: TRBV7-3
len: 13
CDR3aa: ASSLSGTGNTEAF

abundance: -
j_gene: TRBJ1-6
v_gene: TRBV6-1
len: 11
CDR3aa: ASSQEEYSPLH

abundance: -
j_gene: TRBJ1-1
v_gene: TRBV20-1
len: 11
CDR3aa: SADEGVHTEAF

abundance: -
j_gene: TRBJ1-5
v_gene: TRBV19
len: 13
CDR3aa: ASPGGVTVRVPQH

abundance: few
j_gene: TRBJ1-2
v_gene: TRBV20-1
len: 10
CDR3aa: SARVQNYGYT

abundance: once
j_gene: TRBJ2-1
v_gene: TRBV11-3
len: 12
CDR3aa: ASSPFYKSNEQF

abundance: -
j_gene: TRBJ2-7
v_gene: TRBV24-1
len: 10
CDR3aa: ATSALGQSQY

abundance: -
j_gene: TRBJ1-2
v_gene: TRBV11-3
len: 13
CDR3aa: ASNLATGADYGYT

abundance: few
j_gene: TRBJ2-1
v_gene: TRBV13
len: 11
CDR3aa: ASRDSAYNEQF

abundance: -
j_gene: TRBJ1-4
v_gene: TRBV20-1
len: 11
CDR3aa: SARGATNEKLF

abundance: once
j_gene: TRBJ2-3
v_gene: TRBV27
len: 14
CDR3aa: ASSRGVRSSTDTQY

abundance: -
j_gene: TRBJ2-4
v_gene: TRBV27
len: 16
CDR3aa: ASSFSSLSLADKNIQY

abundance: -
j_gene: TRBJ1-1
v_gene: TRBV12-3/TRBV12-4
len: 10
CDR3aa: ASSLTGRRAF

abundance: -
j_gene: TRBJ2-5
v_gene: TRBV2
len: 12
CDR3aa: ASSRDRGQETQY

abundance: -
j_gene: TRBJ1-3
v_gene: TRBV20-1
len: 11
CDR3aa: SARAFVGNTIY

abundance: once
j_gene: TRBJ2-7
v_gene: TRBV6-5
len: 13
CDR3aa: ASSYSTSAAYEQY

abundance: -
j_gene: TRBJ2-5
v_gene: TRBV20-1
len: 18
CDR3aa: SARTSGRSAPGSIQETQY

abundance: -
j_gene: TRBJ1-3
v_gene: TRBV6-1
len: 11
CDR3aa: ASQGRSGNTIY